The clone carrying this T cell receptor beta chain showed up many times. Its antigen is not identified. Extraction of total RNA produced a minimum of 5.5 micrograms from each sample. This sample was taken from a study of blood T cells in healthy people across ages. Study results and limitations: Because sorting was not performed, PBMCs prevented conclusive naive versus antigen-experienced comparison.

The germline CDR1 and CDR2 sequences are MNHEY and SMNVEV (reference sequence). The CDR3 covers 15 residues. With a J-beta primer mix and a sample-barcoded 5' primer, a second PCR ran about 7 to 11 cycles. TCRdb independently ran MiXCR on the 5' RACE reads; one entry per CDR3 protein. The sample comprises hundreds of thousands of distinct CDR3 sequences, over 20% of which are singletons, and about 20% rests with the top ten. The rearrangement uses TRBV27 and TRBJ2-1, with D perhaps TRBD1 or TRBD2 (6 bases each). The receptor's source is an older man in good health. The specimen was blood. Written as DNA, the CDR3 is TGTCATACGCGGCGGGATCAAGGGGGTTACAATGAGCAGTTCTTC. Its protein is CHTRRDQGGYNEQFF.